This is a list of T cell receptor beta chains from one sample in a study of blood T cell repertoires in COVID-19. The method was immunoSEQ multiplex PCR; TCRdb's version includes in-frame clones alone and lacks a portion of them. The table records approximately 160,000 clones, 65% to 85% of them present only once. The sequenced sample was peripheral blood. These TCRs come from a woman aged 80 or over with acute or convalescent COVID-19. Each CDR3 is given with its conserved first and last residue. The D gene is left open where the match is weak. Clone size, where shown, is once, few, many, or a class for clones that have expanded.

size: few; V: TRBV6-5; D: TRBD1; J: TRBJ1-6; DNA: TGTGCCAGCAGAGGACAGGGCGGTTCACCCCTCCACTTT; CDR3: CASRGQGGSPLHF
size: -; V: TRBV5-1; D: TRBD2; J: TRBJ2-7; DNA: TGCGCCAGCAGCTCGGGGACTAGCGGGAGATTGGTATACGAGCAGTACTTC; CDR3: CASSSGTSGRLVYEQYF
size: -; V: TRBV12-2; D: -; J: TRBJ2-5; DNA: TGTGCAAGTCGCTTCAGGCGGACTAGCGTAGGGCAAGAGACCCAGTACTTC; CDR3: CASRFRRTSVGQETQYF
size: -; V: TRBV30; D: -; J: TRBJ2-7; DNA: TGTGCCTGGAGTGTACTAGGGTACGAGCAGTACTTC; CDR3: CAWSVLGYEQYF
size: few; V: TRBV27; D: -; J: TRBJ1-6; DNA: TGTGCCACCTCGGACAGATCCGGGTATAATTCACCCCTCCACTTT; CDR3: CATSDRSGYNSPLHF
size: few; V: TRBV18; D: -; J: TRBJ1-5; DNA: TGTGCCAGCTCACCTATCGGCGGGGGTACGGGGGCCGTCCAGCATTTT; CDR3: CASSPIGGGTGAVQHF
size: -; V: TRBV20-1; D: -; J: TRBJ1-6; DNA: TGCAGTGCTAGTGGTTTGGGCGGGAAAAATAATTCACCCCTCCACTTT; CDR3: CSASGLGGKNNSPLHF
size: few; V: TRBV7-9; D: TRBD1; J: TRBJ1-4; DNA: TGTGCCAGCAGCCCCTGGGACAGGGTTGAAAAACTGTTTTTT; CDR3: CASSPWDRVEKLFF
size: -; V: TRBV5-1; D: TRBD1; J: TRBJ2-7; DNA: TGCGCCAGCAGCTTGGCCGGGACAGGGGAATACGAGCAGTACTTC; CDR3: CASSLAGTGEYEQYF
size: -; V: TRBV7-8; D: TRBD2; J: TRBJ2-7; DNA: TGTGCCAGCAGCTTCGGGACTAGTAACTACGAGCAGTACTTC; CDR3: CASSFGTSNYEQYF
size: once; V: TRBV11-2; D: -; J: TRBJ2-1; DNA: TGTGCCAGCAGCTTAGGCTTACTAGCCACCTACAATGAGCAGTTCTTC; CDR3: CASSLGLLATYNEQFF
size: -; V: TRBV5-4; D: -; J: TRBJ1-4; DNA: TGTGCCAGCAGCCCCGGTTCCGGTGCAACTAATGAAAAACTGTTTTTT; CDR3: CASSPGSGATNEKLFF
size: -; V: TRBV28; D: TRBD1; J: TRBJ2-7; DNA: TGTGCCAGCAGCTCGACGGGACAGGCCCCCACCTACGAGCAGTACTTC; CDR3: CASSSTGQAPTYEQYF
size: -; V: TRBV5-1; D: -; J: TRBJ2-7; DNA: TGCGCCAGCAGCTCGGGGGACTTACGGGGGGCCGGCGAGCAGTACTTC; CDR3: CASSSGDLRGAGEQYF